Sequencing of this TCR beta chain was carried out in a study of technical replicates of blood from several donors. Sequencing was performed with immunoSEQ multiplex PCR; in TCRdb, only in-frame clones are kept and a portion is missing. The data hold more than 65,000 clones, with about 96% observed a single time. CDR1 and CDR2 (germline): MGHRA, YSYEKL. The V and J ends lost 0 bases and 2 bases respectively, with 21 bases between them. This CDR3 comprises 19 residues. The chain recombines TRBV4-1 with TRBJ2-3; D possibly corresponds to TRBD1 (5 bases). The TCR originated in a human donor in good health. The sample comprised T cells isolated from PBMCs. The CDR3 DNA follows: TGCGCCAGCAGCCAAGATGTAGGCAGGACATCCCCAACCACAGATACGCAGTATTTT. Amino acid sequence: CASSQDVGRTSPTTDTQYF.